This T cell receptor beta chain was sequenced during a study of read filtering for tumor transcriptome and immune sequencing. Molecular barcoded adaptors covering alpha/delta and beta/gamma chains were used on around 400 ng RNA. TCRdb itself ran the reads through MiXCR, one entry per CDR3 protein. The data contain more than 45,000 distinct CDR3 sequences, 10% to 15% of them singletons. This clonotype was observed many times. Its antigen is currently unknown. Whole-study findings and limits: This fraction held mixed bone marrow immune cells after CD138-negative sorting.

Sequenced input: a population of CD138-negative cells sorted from bone marrow. The TCR sequence derives from a donor older than 35 with multiple myeloma.

The chain's CDR3 is CSAVQYGTTDNEQFF. The DNA of the CDR3 is TGCAGTGCCGTACAGTACGGGACAACTGACAATGAGCAGTTCTTC. This chain joins TRBV20-1 and TRBJ2-1, with D possibly matching TRBD1 (6 bases). Per germline, CDR1 DFQATT and CDR2 SNEGSKA (reference sequence). This CDR3 spans 15 amino acids. The V gene lost 6 bases and the J gene lost 5 bases, with 20 bases spanning the gap.